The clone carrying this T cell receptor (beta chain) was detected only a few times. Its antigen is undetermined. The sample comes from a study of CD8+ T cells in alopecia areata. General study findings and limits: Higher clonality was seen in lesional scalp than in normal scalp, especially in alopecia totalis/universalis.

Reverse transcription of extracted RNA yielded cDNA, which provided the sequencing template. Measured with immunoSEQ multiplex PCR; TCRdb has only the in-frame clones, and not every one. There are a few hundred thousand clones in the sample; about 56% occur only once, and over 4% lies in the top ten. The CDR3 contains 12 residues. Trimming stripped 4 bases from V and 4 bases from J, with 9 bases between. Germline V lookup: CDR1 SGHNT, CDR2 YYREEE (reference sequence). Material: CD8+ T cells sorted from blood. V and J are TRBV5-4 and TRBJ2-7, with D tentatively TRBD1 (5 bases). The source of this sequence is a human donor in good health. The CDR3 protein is CASSAQGYEQYF. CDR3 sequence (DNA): TGTGCCAGCAGCGCCCAGGGTTACGAGCAGTACTTC.